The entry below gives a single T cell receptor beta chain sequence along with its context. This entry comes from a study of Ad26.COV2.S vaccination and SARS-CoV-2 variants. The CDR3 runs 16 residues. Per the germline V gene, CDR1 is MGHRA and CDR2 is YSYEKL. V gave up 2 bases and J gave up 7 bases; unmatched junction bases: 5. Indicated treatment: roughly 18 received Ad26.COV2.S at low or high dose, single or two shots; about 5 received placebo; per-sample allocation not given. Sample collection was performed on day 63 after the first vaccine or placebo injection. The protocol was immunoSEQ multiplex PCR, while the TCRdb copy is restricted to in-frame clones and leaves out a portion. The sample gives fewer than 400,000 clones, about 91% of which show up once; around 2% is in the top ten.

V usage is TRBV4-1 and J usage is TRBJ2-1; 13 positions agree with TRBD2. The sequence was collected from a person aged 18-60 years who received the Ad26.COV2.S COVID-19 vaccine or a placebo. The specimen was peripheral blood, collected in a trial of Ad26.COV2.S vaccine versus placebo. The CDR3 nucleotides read TGCGCCAGCAGCCAACCGACTAGCGGGAGGACGAATGAGCAGTTCTTC. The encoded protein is CASSQPTSGRTNEQFF.